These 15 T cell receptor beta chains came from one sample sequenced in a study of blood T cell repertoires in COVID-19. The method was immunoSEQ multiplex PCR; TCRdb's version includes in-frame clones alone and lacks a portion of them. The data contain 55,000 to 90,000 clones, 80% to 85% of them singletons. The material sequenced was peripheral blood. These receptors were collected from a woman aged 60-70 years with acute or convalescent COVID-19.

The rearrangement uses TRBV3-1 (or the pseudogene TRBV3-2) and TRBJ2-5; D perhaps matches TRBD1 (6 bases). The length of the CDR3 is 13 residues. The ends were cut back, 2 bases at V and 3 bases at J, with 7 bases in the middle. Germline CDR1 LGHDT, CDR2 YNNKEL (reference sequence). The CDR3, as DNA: TGTGCCAGCAGCCAATGGACAGAAGAGACCCAGTACTTC. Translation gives CASSQWTEETQYF.

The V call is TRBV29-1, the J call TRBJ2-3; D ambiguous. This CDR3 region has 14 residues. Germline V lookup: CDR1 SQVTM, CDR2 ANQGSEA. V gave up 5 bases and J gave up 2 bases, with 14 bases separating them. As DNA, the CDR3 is TGCAGCGTTCACAGCCCCCGATTCACAGATACGCAGTATTTT. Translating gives CSVHSPRFTDTQYF.

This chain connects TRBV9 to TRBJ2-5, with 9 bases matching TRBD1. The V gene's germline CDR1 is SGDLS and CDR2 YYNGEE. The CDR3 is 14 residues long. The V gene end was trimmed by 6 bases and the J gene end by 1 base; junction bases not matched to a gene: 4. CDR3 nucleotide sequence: TGTGCCAGCACCAAGGACAGGGGCCAAGAGACCCAGTACTTC. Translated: CASTKDRGQETQYF.

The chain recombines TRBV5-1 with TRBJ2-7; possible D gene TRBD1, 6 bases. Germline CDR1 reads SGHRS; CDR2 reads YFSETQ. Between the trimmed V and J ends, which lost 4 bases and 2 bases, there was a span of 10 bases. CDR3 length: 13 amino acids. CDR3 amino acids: CASSAEGAYEQYF. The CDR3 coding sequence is TGCGCCAGCAGCGCAGAGGGGGCCTACGAGCAGTACTTC.

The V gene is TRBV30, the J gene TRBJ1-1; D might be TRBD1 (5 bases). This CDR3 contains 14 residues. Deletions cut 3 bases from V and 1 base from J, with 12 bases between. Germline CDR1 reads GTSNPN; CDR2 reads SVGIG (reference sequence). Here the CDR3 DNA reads TGTGCCTGGAGATTCGGCGACAGGAACACTGAAGCTTTCTTT. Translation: CAWRFGDRNTEAFF. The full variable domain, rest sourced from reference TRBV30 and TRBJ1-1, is SQTIHQWPATLVQPVGSPLSLECTVEGTSNPNLYWYRQAAGRGLQLLFYSVGIGQISSEVPQNLSASRPQDRQFILSSKKLLLSDSGFYLCAWRFGDRNTEAFFGQGTRLTVV.

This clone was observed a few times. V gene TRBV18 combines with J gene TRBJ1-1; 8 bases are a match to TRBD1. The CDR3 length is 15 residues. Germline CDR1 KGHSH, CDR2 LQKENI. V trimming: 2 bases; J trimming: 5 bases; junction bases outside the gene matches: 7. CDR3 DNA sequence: TGTGCCAGCTCACCAGGGGACAGGCTTTTAACTGAAGCTTTCTTT. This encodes CASSPGDRLLTEAFF.

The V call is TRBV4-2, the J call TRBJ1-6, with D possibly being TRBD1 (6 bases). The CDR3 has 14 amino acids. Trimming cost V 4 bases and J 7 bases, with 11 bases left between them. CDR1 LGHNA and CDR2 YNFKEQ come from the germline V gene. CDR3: CASSPGQNNSPLHF. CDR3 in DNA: TGTGCCAGCAGCCCAGGACAGAACAATTCACCCCTCCACTTT.

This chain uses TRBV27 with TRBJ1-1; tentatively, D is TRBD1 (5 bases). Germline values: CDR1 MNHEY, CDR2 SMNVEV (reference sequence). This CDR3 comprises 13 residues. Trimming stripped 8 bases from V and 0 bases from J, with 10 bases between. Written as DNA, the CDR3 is TGTGCCAGCCTGGGGGGTATGAACACTGAAGCTTTCTTT. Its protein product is CASLGGMNTEAFF.

The CDR3 loop is CASSVQQGPGEAFF. CDR3 in DNA: TGTGCCAGCAGCGTACAACAGGGACCGGGTGAAGCTTTCTTT. The chain uses TRBV9 and TRBJ1-1; maybe TRBD1 (6 bases). The CDR3 extends over 14 amino acids. CDR1 and CDR2 from the germline V gene are SGDLS and YYNGEE. With 1 base removed from V and 7 bases from J, the gap between germline ends came to 14 bases.

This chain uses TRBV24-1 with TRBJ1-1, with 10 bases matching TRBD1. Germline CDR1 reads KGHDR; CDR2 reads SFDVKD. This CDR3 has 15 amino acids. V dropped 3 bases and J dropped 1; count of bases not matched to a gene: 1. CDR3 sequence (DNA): TGTGCCACCAGTGATAGGGACAGGGGGAACACTGAAGCTTTCTTT. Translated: CATSDRDRGNTEAFF.

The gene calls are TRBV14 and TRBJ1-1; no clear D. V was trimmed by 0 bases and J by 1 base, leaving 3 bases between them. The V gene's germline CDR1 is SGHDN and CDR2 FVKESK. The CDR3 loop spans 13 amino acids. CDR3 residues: CASSQDRNTEAFF. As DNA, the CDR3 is TGTGCCAGCAGCCAAGACAGGAACACTGAAGCTTTCTTT.

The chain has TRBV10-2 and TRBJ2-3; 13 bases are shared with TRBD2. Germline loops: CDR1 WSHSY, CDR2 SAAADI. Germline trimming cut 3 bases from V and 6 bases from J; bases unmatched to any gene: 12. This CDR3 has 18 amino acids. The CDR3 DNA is TGCGCCAGCAGTGACCTTGGACTAGCGGGGGCCCATAGGGATACGCAGTATTTT. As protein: CASSDLGLAGAHRDTQYF.

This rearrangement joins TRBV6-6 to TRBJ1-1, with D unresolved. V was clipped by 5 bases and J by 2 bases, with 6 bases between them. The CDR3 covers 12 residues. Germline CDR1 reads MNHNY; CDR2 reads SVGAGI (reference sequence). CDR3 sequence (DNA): TGTGCCAGCAGTGCCCTAAACACTGAAGCTTTCTTT. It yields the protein CASSALNTEAFF.

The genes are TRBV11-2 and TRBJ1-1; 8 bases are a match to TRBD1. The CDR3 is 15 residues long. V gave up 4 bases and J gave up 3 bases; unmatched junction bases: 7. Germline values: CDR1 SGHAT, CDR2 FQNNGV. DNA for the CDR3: TGTGCCAGCAGCTCCTCGGACAGGGCGGACACTGAAGCTTTCTTT. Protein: CASSSSDRADTEAFF.

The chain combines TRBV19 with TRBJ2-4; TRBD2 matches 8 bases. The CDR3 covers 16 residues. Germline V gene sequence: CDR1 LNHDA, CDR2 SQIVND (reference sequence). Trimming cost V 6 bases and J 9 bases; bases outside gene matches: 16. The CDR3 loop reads CASRNRGGLESSIQYF. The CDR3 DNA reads TGTGCCAGTAGAAACCGGGGGGGGCTAGAGTCAAGCATTCAGTACTTC.